The present entry profiles one T cell receptor beta chain with its context. What antigen it recognizes has not been identified. Qualities for individual bases were not recorded, and no much larger clone is one base off. The source of the sample is a study of CD8+CD57+ T cells in acquired aplastic anemia (dated by TCRdb to the late 2010s). Turning to the overall study: Extracted DNA from sorted CD4+ and CD8+ cells averaged around 3.3 ug, ranging from roughly 0.17 to 30 ug. A CD8+CD57+ expansion meant a frequency higher than the mean frequency seen in healthy subjects.

The patients picked for sequencing were ones in whom flow cytometry had shown an expansion of CD8+CD57+ cells. All patients had severe acquired aplastic anemia diagnosed by International Study of Aplastic Anemia and Agranulocytosis and Camitta criteria. At the time blood was sampled, none of the patients had received any therapy. In the study, sorted CD4+ and CD8+ blood T cells from patients with severe aplastic anemia and from healthy subjects underwent deep sequencing of TCR repertoires. In the USA, patient enrollment took place under clinicaltrials.gov protocols 00001620, 01623167, 00001397, 00071045, 00081523 and 00961064. Ficoll-Paque density gradient centrifugation was used to isolate peripheral blood mononuclear cells. Before DNA extraction, CD4+ and CD8+ T cells were sorted with FACS or magnetic beads. Looking up the germline V gene (reference sequence) yields CDR1 SEHNR and CDR2 FQNEAQ. Trimming takes 1 base from V and 14 bases from J, and the germline ends sit 23 bases apart. Including the terminal cysteine and phenylalanine, the CDR3 comprises 15 residues. This entry keeps only the CDR3 DNA: 45 bases, framed from base 1.

On the study overall, not on this receptor specifically: Some 30 CD8+ CDR3 sequences were found to be shared between patients and controls, but these sequences appeared to be highly expressed in patients and within the immunodominant clones of the patients. CD8+ Simpson's diversity did not differ significantly between patients and healthy controls (P=0.060).

Profiling of TCR beta VDJ combinations and CDR3 sequences used genomic DNA as the template. TCR repertoire sequencing was run on an Illumina HiSeq 2000. As for the authors' bioinformatics: Repertoires were assessed using TRBV/TRBJ rearrangement plots, CDR3 size and DJ length profiles, and Simpson's diversity index. The immunodominant clone was defined as the most abundant DNA sequence in deep sequencing data. CDR3 amino acid sequences were screened for sharing across subjects and were compared with published repertoires and the VDJdb database. TCRdb cleaned the public reads at Q25 with fastp, built clones with MiXCR and kept in-frame beta chains. One record per CDR3 amino acid sequence lists the most common genes and DNA. TCRdb's processing, not the authors' own work, is the source of the V and J calls. Present in this sample are 270,000 or so distinct CDR3 sequences, 65% to 90% of which were seen just once. Of the sample, 40% to 55% falls within the top ten clones.

Sequencing was performed on sorted CD4+, CD8+, or CD8+CD57+ T cells (not recorded which) from PBMCs. The chain was built from TRBV7-9 and TRBJ1-1; confidence is insufficient to name the D gene. This TCR came from a human donor with aplastic anemia. Here is the DNA: TGTGCCAGCAGCTTAGATAGGAGCGGGAAGACCGATGCGTTCTTT. This is translated as CASSLDRSGKTDAFF.